Sequencing of this T cell receptor (beta chain) was carried out in a study of OX40 agonist ivuxolimab in advanced cancers. About the study: Eligibility rules accepted prior anti-PD-1, anti-PD-L1 or anti-CTLA-4 therapy, and 30% to 40% had some. Three patients, one with hepatocellular carcinoma and two with cutaneous melanoma, achieved partial responses.

A word on this clone: Its cognate antigen is unknown.

The CDR3 contains 20 residues. From germline, CDR1 is SGHRS and CDR2 YFSETQ. J lost 0 bases, V lost 3 bases, and 9 bases had no gene match. Here immunoSEQ multiplex PCR was the method, and the copy in TCRdb shows in-frame clones only, minus some. The sample holds approximately 60,000 clones, approximately 84% seen once. Study results and limitations: By week 6 at 0.1 to 3.0 mg/kg, blood CD4+ and CD8+ T cells had expanded clonally. Compared with others, partial responders at 0.1-3.0 mg/kg displayed clonal expansion among the lowest.

V is TRBV5-1 and J is TRBJ2-1; 16 bases fit TRBD2. The sample in question was CD4+ or CD8+ T cells sorted from blood, obtained in a trial of the OX40 agonist ivuxolimab. The sequence was obtained from an adult with an advanced solid tumor such as melanoma, head and neck, liver or kidney cancer. CDR3 coding DNA: TGCGCCAGCAGCTGGGGACTAGCGGGAGGGTCGGGGAGCTCCTACAATGAGCAGTTCTTC. Its protein product is CASSWGLAGGSGSSYNEQFF.